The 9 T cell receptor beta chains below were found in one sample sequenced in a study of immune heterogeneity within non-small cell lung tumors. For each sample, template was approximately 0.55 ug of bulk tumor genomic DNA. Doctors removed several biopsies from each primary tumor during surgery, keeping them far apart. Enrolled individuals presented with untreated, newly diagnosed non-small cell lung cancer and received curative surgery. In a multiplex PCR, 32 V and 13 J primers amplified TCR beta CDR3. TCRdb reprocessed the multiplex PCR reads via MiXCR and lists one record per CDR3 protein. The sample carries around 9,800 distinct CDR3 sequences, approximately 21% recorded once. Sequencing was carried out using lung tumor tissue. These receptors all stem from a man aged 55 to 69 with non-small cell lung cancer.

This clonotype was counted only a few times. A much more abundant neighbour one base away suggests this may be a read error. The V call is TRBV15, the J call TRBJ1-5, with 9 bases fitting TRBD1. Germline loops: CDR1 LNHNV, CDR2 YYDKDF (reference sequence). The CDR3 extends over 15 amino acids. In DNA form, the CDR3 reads TGTCCCACCAGCAGGGGACAGGGTCTTCGTCAGCCCCAGCATTTT. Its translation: CPTSRGQGLRQPQHF.

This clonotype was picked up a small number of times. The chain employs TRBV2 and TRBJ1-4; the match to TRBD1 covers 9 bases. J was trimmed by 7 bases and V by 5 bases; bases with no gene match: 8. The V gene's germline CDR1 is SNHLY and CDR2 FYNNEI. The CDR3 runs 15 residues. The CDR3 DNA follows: TGTGCCAGCAGTAGAGATGGACAGGGGCGTGAAAAACTGTTTTTT. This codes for CASSRDGQGREKLFF.

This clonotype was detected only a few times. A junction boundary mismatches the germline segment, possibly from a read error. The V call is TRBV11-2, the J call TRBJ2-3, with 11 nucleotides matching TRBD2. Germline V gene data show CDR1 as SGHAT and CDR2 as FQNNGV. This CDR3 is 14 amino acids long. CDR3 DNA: TGTCCCAGCAGCCGGACTAGCGGGACAGATACGCAGTATTTT. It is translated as CPSSRTSGTDTQYF.

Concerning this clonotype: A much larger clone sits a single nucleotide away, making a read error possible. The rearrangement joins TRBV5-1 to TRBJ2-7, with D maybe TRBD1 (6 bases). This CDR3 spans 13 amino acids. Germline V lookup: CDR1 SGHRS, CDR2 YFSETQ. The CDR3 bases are TGCGCCGGCAGTCCAGACAGGCTCTACGAGCAGTACTTC. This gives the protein CAGSPDRLYEQYF.

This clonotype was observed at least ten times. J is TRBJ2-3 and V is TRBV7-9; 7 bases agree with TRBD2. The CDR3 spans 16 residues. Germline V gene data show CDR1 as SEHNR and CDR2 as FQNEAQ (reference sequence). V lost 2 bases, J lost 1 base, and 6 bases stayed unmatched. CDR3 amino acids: CASSLSNRGGTDTQYF. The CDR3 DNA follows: TGTGCCAGCAGCTTAAGTAATCGGGGGGGCACAGATACGCAGTATTTT.

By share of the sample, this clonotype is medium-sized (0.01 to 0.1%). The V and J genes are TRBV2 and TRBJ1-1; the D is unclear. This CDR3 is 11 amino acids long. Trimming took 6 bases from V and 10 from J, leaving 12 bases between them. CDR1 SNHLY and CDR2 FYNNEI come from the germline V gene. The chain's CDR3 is CASRPTTGAFF. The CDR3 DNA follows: TGTGCCAGCAGACCCACAACGGGAGCTTTCTTT.

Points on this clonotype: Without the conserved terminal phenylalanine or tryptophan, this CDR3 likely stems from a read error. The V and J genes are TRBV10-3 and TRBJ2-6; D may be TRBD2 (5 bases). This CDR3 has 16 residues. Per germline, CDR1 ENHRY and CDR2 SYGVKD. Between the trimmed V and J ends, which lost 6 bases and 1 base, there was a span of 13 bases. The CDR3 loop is CAISGWTVSGANVLTL. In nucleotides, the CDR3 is TGTGCCATCAGCGGATGGACTGTGTCTGGGGCCAACGTCCTGACTCTC.

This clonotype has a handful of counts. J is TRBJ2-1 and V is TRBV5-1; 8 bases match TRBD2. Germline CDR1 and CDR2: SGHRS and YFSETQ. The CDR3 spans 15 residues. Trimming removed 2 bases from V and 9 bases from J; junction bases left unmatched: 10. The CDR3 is CASSFGAGEGGEQFF. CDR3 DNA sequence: TGCGCCAGCAGCTTCGGAGCGGGGGAGGGAGGTGAGCAGTTCTTC.

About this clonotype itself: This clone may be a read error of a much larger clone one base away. CDR3 nucleotides: TGTGCCGGCCGTGGGACCAATGGCTACACCTTC. Encoded protein: CAGRGTNGYTF. The rearrangement uses TRBV2 and TRBJ1-2, with D maybe TRBD1 (5 bases). The CDR3 sequence is 11 residues long. The V and J ends lost 11 bases and 6 bases respectively, with 13 bases between them. CDR1 is SNHLY and CDR2 is FYNNEI in the germline V gene.